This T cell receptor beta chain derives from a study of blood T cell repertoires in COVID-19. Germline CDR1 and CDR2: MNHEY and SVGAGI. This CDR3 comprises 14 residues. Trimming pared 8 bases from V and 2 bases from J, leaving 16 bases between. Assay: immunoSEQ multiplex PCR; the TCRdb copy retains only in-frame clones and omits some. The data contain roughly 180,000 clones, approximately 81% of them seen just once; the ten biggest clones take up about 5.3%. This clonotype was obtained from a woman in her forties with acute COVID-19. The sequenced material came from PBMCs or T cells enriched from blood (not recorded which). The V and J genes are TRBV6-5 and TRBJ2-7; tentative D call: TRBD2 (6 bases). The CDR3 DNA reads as TGTGCCAGCCATTACGGGAGTTTAACCTACGAGCAGTACTTC. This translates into CASHYGSLTYEQYF.